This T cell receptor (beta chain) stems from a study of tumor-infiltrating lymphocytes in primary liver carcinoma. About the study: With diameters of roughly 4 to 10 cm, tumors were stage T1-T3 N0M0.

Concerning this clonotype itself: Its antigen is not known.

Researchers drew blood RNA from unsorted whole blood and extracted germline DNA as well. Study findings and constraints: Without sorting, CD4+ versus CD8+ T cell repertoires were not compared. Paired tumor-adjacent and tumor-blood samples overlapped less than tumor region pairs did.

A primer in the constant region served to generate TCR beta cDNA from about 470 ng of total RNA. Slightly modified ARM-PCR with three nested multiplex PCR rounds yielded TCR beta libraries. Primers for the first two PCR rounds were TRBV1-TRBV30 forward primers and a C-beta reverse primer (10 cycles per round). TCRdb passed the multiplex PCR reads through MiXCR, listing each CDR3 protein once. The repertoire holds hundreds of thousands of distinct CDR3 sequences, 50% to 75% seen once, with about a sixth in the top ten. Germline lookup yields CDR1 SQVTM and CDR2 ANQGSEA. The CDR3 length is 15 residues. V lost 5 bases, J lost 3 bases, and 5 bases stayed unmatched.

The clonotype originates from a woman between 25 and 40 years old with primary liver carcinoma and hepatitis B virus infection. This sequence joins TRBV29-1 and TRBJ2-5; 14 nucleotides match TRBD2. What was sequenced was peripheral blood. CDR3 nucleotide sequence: TGCAGCGTTTACGGGACTAGCGGGAGAAAAGAGACCCAGTACTTC. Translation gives CSVYGTSGRKETQYF. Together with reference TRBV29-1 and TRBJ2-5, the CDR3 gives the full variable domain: SAVISQKPSRDICQRGTSLTIQCQVDSQVTMMFWYRQQPGQSLTLIATANQGSEATYESGFVIDKFPISRPNLTFSTLTVSNMSPEDSSIYLCSVYGTSGRKETQYFGPGTRLLVL.